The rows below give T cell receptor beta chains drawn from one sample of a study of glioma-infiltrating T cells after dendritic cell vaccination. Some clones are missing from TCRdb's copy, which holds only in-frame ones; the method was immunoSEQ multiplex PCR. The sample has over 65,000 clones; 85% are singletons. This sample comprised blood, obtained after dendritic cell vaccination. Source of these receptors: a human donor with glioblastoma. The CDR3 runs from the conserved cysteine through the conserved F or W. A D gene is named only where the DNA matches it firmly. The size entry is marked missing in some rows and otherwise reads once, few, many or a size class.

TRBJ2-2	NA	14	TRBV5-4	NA	CASSLGSGVGELFF
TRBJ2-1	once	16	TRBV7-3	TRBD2	CASSLSGPGRREGQFF
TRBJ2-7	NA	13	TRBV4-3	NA	CASSQDRDYEQYF
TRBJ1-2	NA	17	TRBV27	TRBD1	CASSLDINDRAGYGYTF
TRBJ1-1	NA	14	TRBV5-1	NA	CASSANRQNTEAFF
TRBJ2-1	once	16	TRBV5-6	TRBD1	CASSVRRTGRYNEQFF
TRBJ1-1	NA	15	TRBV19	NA	CASSTGWGRNTEAFF
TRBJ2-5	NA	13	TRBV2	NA	CASREGRAETQYF
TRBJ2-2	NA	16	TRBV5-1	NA	CASSPGTSSNTGELFF
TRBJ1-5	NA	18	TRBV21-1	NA	CASSKSTTGVFFNQPQHF
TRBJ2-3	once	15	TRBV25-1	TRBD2	CASSEGAGVTDTQYF
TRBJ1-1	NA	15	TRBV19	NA	CATGSAGIMNTEAFF
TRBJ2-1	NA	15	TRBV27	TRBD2	CASSLELALNNEQFF
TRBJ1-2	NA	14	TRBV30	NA	CAWSDPRYHYSYTF
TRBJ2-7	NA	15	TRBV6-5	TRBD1	CASSYSPDRGHEQYF
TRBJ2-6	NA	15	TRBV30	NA	CASLTRSSGANVLTF
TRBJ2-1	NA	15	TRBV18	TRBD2	CASSPLAGGTNEQFF
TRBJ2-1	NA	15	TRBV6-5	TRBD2	CASRPRLATLTEQFF
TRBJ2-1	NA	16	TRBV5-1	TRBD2	CASSLGGGRAYNEQFF
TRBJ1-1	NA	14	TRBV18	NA	CASYPGGLTTEAFF
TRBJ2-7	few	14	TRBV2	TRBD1	CASSRTGSSYEQYF
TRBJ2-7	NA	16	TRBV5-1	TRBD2	CASSLELAGALYEQYF
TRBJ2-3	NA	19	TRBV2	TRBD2	CASSVTSGGQTISTDTQYF
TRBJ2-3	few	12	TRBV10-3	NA	CATQAQVDTQYF
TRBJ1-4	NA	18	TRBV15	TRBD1	CATSRDYLDRGDNEKLFF
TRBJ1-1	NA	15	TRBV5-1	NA	CASSFGNSMNTEAFF
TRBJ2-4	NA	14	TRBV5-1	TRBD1	CASSTGTGTDIQYF
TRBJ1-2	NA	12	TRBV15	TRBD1	CATSARGLGYTF
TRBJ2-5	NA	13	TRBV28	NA	CASSPGDRETQYF
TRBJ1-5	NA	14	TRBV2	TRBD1	CASRGTGRSQPQHF
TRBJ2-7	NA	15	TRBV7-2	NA	CASSLATGIYYEQYF
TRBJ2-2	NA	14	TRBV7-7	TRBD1	CASSFGQGTGELFF
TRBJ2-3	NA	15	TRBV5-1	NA	CASRTGEGWTDTQYF
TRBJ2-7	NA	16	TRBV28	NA	CATRTGRGGQSYEQYF
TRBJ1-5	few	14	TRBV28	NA	CASSFGQGVQPQHF
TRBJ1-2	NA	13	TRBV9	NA	CASSQDSNYGYTF
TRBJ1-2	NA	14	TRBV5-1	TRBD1	CASSSMTGPYGYTF
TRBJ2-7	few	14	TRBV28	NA	CASSVTGRDRGLHF
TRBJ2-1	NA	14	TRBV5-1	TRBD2	CASSSSGSANEQFF
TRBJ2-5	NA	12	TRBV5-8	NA	CASSLVVETQYF
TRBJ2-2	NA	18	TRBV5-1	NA	CASSLALGGPTNTGELFF
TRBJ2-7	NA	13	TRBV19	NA	CASSPGPYYEQYF
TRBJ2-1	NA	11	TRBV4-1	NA	CASSQGGEQFF
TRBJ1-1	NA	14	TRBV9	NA	CASSATTTITEAFF
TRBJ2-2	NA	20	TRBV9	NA	CASTKRPELSGDVNTGELFF
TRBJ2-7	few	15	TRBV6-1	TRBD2	CASRLGLAGAYEQYF
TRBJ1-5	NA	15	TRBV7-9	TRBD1	CASSLGTASNQPQHF
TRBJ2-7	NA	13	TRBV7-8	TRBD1	CASSLRDSYEQYF
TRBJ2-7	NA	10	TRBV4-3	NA	CASSKREQYF
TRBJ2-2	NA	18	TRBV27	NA	CASSLSTSWATNTGELFF
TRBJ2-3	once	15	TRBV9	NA	CASSVGPSDTDTQYF
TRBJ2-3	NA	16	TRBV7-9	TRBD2	CASSLGTSGNTDTQYF
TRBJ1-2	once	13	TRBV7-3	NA	CASSLQGNYGYTF
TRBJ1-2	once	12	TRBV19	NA	CATRGILDGYTF
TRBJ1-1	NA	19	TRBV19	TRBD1	CASSRGTGVREDLNTEAFF
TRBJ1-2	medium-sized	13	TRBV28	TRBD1	CASSSTWDRGYTF
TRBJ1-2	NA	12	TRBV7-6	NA	CASSPPGGGYTF
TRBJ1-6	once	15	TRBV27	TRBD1	CASSYRGQGNSPLHF
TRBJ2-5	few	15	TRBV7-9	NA	CASSLALTAANPQYF